The clone carrying this T cell receptor beta chain was recorded a few times. No antigen is known for it. TCRdb called the 5' RACE reads again in MiXCR, with one record for every CDR3 protein. The repertoire includes about 190,000 distinct CDR3 sequences, around a sixth of them detected once, and 40% sits in the top ten. The data belong to a study of identical twins. Study-wide points: Reduced insertions were recorded for abundant cord blood beta clonotypes, with no such pattern in memory repertoires. There is a chance that invariant MAIT and iNKT cells partially muddied zero-insertion analyses.

The same data also contributed to another study, on T cells expressing NK-cell markers. This second study notes: Researchers got TCR beta repertoires out of sorted CD3+CD56+NKG2C+, CD3+CD56+NKG2C- and CD3+CD56-NKG2C+ T cells. Dominant NKG2C+ clonotypes were found to form roughly 1.0-7.0% of CD8+ T cells in five to seven donors.

The sequenced sample was CD8+ T cells sorted from blood. This receptor was identified in a young woman in good health.

CDR3 sequence: CASSLSGTSGTDTQYF. The CDR3 bases are TGTGCCAGCAGTTTATCAGGGACTAGCGGCACAGATACGCAGTATTTT. The chain combines TRBV27 with TRBJ2-3; TRBD2 matches at 10 bases. From germline, CDR1 is MNHEY and CDR2 SMNVEV (reference sequence). The CDR3 loop spans 16 amino acids. The ends lost 0 bases at V and 1 base at J; junction bases unmatched: 1.